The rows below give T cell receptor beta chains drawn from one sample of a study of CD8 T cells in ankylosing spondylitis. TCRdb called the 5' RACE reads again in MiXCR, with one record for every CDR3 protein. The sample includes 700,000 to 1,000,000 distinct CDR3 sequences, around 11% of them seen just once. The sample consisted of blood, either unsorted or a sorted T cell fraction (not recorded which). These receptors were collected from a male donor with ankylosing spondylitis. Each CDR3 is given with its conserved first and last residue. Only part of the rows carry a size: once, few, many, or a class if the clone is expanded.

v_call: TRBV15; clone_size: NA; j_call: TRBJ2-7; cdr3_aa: CATSRDGVEDRHEQYF
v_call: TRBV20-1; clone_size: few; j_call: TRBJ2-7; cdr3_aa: CSARDPGTGNYEQYF
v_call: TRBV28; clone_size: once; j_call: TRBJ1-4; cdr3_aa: CASSLSDRYGEKLFF
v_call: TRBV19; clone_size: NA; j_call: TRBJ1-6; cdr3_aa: CASSIGIVGNSPLHF
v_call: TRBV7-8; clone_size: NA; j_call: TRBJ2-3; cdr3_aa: CASSPRPHVDTQYF
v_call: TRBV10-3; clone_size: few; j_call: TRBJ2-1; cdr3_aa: CAISERRDEQFF
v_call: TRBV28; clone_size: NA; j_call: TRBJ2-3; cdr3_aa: CAKSRRGGPDTQYF
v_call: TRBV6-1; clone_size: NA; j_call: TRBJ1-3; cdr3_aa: CASSSRDSGNTIYF
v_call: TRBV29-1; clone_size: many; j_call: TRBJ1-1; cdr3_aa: CSAMDGIGNTEAFF
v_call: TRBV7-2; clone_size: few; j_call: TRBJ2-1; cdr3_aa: CASSLRLAGIYNEQFF
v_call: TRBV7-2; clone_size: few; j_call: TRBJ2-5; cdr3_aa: CASSLGYNPRTETQYF
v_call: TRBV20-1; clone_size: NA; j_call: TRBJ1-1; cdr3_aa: CSASLSPWGTEAFF
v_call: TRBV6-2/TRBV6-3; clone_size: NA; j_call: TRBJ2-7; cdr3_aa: CASRTDLTYEQYF
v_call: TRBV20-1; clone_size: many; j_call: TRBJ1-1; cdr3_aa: CSAWDRRGFTEAFF
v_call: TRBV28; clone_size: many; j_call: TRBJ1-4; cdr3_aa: CASSIAGMVKKLFF
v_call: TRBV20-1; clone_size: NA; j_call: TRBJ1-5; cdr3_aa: CSARVGVHQPQHF
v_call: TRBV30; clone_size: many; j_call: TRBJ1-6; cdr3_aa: CAWTPFYQSPLHF
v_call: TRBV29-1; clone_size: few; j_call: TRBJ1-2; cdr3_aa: CSVDPGQGVGYTF
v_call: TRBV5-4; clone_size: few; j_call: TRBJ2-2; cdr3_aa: CASSYGQGGELFF
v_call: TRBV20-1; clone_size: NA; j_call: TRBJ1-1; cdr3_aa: CSARDWSNTEAFF
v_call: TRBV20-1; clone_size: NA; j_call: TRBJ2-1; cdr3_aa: CSATTSGRGNNEQFF
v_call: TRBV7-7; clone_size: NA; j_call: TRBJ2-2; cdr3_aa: CASSLNLAGELFF
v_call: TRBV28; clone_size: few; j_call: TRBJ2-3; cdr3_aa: CASGTPKQRVTQYF
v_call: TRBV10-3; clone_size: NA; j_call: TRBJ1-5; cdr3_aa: CAISEAGLVQPQHF
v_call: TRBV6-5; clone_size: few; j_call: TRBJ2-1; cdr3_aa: CASSYRLAGGDNEQFF
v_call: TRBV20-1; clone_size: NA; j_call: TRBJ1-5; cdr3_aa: CSARQGFGQPQHF
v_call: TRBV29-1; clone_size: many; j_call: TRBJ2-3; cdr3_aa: CSVGDRGRWDTQYF
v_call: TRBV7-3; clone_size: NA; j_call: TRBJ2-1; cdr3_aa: CASSLTRESEQFF
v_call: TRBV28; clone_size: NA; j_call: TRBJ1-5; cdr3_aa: CASSVRAQPQHF
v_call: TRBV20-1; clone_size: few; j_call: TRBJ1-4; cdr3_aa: CSASGSNEKLFF
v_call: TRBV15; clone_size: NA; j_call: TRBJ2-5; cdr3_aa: CATSRDRLETQYF
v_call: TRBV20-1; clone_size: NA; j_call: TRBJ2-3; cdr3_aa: CSGLAGNTDTQYF
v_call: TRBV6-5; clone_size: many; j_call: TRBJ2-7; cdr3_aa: CASSYSGSEQYF
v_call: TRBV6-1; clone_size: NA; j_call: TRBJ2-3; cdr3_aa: CASSSAGGTTDTQYF
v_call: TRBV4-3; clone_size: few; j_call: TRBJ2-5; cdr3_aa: CASSQDPSGSGTRETQYF
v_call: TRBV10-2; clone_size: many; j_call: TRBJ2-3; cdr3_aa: CASIGRLDSTDTQYF